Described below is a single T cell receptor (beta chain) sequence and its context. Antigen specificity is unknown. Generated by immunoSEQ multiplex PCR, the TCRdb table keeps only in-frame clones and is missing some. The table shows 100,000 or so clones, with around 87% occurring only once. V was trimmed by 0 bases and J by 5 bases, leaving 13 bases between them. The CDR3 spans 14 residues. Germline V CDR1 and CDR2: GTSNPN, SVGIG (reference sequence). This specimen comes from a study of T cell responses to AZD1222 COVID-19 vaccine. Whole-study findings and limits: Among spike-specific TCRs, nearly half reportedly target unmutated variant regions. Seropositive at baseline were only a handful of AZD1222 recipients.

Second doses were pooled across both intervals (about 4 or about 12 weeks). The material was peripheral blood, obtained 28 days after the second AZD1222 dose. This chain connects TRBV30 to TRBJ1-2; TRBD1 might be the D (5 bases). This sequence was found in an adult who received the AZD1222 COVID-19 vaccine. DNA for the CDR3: TGTGCCTGGAGTGTCGGGACTCATGATTATGGCTACACCTTC. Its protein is CAWSVGTHDYGYTF.